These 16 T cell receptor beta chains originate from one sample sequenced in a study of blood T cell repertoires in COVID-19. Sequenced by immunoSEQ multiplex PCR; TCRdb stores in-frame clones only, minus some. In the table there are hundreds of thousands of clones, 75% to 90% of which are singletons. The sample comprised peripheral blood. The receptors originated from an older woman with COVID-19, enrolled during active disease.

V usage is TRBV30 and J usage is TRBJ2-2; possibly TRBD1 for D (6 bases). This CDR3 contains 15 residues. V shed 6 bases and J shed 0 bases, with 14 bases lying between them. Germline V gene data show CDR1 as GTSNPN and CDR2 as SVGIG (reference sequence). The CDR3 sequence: CACQTGSANTGELFF. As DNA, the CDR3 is TGTGCCTGCCAGACAGGCTCAGCGAACACCGGGGAGCTGTTTTTT. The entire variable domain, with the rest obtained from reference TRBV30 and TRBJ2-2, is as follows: SQTIHQWPATLVQPVGSPLSLECTVEGTSNPNLYWYRQAAGRGLQLLFYSVGIGQISSEVPQNLSASRPQDRQFILSSKKLLLSDSGFYLCACQTGSANTGELFFGEGSRLTVL.

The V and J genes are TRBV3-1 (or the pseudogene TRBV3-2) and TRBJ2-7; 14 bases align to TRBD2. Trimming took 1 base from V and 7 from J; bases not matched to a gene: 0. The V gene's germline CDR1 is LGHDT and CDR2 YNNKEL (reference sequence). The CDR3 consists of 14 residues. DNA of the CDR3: TGTGCCAGCAGCCAAGGGACTAGCGGGGGGGAGCAGTACTTC. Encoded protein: CASSQGTSGGEQYF.

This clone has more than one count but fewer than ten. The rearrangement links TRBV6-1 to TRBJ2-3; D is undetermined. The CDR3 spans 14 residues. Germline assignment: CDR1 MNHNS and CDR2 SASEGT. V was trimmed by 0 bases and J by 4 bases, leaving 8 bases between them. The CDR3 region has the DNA TGTGCCAGCAGTGAAGCGCTAGGCCCAGATACGCAGTATTTT. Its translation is CASSEALGPDTQYF.

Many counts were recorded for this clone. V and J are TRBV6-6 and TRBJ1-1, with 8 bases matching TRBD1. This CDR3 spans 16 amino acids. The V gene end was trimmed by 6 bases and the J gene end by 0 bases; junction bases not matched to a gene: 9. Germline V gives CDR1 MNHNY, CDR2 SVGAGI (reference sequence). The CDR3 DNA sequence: TGTGCCAGCAGCCACCAACGGACAGGGTTGAACACTGAAGCTTTCTTT. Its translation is CASSHQRTGLNTEAFF.

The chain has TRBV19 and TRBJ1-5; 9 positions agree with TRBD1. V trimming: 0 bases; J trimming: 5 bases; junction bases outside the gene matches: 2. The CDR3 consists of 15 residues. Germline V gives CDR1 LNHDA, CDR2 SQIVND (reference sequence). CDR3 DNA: TGTGCCAGTAGTATAGAGGGACAGGGCGATCAGCCCCAGCATTTT. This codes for CASSIEGQGDQPQHF.

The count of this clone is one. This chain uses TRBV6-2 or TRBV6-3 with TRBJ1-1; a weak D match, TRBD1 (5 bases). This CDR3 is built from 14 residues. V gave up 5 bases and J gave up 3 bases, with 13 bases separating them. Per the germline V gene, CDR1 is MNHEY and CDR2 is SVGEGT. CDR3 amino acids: CASSTFQGYTEAFF. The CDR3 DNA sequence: TGTGCCAGCAGTACCTTCCAGGGCTACACTGAAGCTTTCTTT.

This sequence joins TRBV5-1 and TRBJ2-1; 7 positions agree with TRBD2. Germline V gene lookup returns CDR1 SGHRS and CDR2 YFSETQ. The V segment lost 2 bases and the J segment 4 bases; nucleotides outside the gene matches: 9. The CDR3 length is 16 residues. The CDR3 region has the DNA TGCGCCAGCAGCTTTAAAGCGGGGCAAATGTACAATGAGCAGTTCTTC. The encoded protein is CASSFKAGQMYNEQFF.

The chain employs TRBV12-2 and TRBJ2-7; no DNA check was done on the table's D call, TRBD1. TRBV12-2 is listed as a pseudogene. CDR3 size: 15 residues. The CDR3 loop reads CASRLEGRESYEQYF. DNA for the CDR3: TGTGCAAGTCGCTTAGAGGGCAGGGAAAGCTACGAGCAGTACTTC.

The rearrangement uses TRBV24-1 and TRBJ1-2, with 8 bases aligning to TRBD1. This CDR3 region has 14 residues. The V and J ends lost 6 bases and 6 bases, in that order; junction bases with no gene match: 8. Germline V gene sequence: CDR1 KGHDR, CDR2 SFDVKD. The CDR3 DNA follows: TGTGCCACCAGTAACAGGGGGGGTCTTGATGGCTACACCTTC. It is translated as CATSNRGGLDGYTF.

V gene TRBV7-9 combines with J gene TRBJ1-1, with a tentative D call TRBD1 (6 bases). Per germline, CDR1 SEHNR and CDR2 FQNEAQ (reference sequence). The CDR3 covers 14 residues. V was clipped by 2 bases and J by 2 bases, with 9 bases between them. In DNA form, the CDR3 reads TGTGCCAGCAGCTTAAGGGGACACAACACTGAAGCTTTCTTT. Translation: CASSLRGHNTEAFF.

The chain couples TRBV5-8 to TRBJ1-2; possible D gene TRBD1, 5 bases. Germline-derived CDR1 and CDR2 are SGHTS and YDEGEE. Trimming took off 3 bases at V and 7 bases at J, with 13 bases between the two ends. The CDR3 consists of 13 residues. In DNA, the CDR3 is TGTGCCAGCAGCTCCCCAGGGCCGAGTGGCTACACCTTC. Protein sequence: CASSSPGPSGYTF.

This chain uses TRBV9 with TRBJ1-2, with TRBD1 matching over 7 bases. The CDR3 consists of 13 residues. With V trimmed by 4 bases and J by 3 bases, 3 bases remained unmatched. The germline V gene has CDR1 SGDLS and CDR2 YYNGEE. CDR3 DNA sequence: TGTGCCAGCAGCCAGACAGGGTACTATGGCTACACCTTC. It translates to CASSQTGYYGYTF.

The CDR3 DNA sequence: TGCAGTGCTAGTCTTCAAGTCAGTACTGAAGCTTTCTTT. Its translation: CSASLQVSTEAFF. V is TRBV20-1 and J is TRBJ1-1, with no clear D. The CDR3 consists of 13 residues. With 3 bases removed from V and 5 bases from J, the gap between germline ends came to 13 bases. Germline values: CDR1 DFQATT, CDR2 SNEGSKA (reference sequence).

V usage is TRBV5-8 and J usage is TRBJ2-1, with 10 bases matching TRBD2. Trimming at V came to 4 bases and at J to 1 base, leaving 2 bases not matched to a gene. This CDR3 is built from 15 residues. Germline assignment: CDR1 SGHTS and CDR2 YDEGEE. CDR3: CASSLSGGSYNEQFF. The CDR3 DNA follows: TGTGCCAGCAGCCTTAGCGGGGGGTCCTACAATGAGCAGTTCTTC.

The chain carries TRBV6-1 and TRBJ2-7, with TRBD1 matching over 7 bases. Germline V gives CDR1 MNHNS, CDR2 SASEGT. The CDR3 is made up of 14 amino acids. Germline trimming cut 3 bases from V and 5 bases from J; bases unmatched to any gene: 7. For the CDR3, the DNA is TGTGCCAGCAGTGAGCGACAGGGTCGCGACGAGCAGTACTTC. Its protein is CASSERQGRDEQYF.

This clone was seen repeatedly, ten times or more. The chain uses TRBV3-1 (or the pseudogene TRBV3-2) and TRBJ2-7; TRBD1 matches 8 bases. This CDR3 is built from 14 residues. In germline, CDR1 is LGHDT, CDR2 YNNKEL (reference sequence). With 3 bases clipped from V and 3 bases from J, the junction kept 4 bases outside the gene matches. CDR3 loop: CASSQGQAIYEQYF. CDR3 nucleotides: TGTGCCAGCAGCCAGGGACAGGCTATCTACGAGCAGTACTTC.